The sequence of this T cell receptor beta chain was determined in a study of cytomegalovirus exposure and HLA in healthy donors. This clone is categorized as medium-sized. Its antigen is undetermined. The PCR ran on 60 Vbeta and 13 Jbeta primers. Assay used: immunoSEQ multiplex PCR; TCRdb lists only in-frame clones, some missing. The repertoire holds around 180,000 clones, less than 85% seen once, with 1% in the top ten. The V end lost 2 bases, the J end lost 7 bases, and 18 bases lay between the germline ends. The CDR3 sequence is 15 residues long. Germline lookup yields CDR1 MNHNS and CDR2 SASEGT. Study observations and caveats: One variant, a missense change in DCLRE1C, was linked in a later analysis to TCR beta V- and J-gene trimming. Analyzed later, most CMV-associated TCR beta chains appeared HLA-restricted. Cytomegalovirus-associated status was assigned to approximately 160 TCR beta chains.

The material sequenced was PBMCs. This clonotype originated in a boy aged 2-9 years in good health and CMV-seronegative. The rearrangement joins TRBV6-1 to TRBJ2-7; possible D gene TRBD2, 6 bases. For the CDR3, the DNA is TGTGCCAGCAGTGAATTGGCGGGAAAAACGCAGGAGCAGTACTTC. Translating gives CASSELAGKTQEQYF.